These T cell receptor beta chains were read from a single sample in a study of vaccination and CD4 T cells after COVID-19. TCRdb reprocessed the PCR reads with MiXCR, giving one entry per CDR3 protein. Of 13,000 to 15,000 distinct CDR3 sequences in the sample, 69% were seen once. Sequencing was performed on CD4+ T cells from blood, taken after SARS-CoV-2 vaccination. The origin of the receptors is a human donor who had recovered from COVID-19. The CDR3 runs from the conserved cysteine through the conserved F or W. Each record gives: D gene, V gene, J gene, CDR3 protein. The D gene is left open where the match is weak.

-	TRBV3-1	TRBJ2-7	CASSQAHEIYEQYF
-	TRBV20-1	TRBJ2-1	CSAIGETDEQFF
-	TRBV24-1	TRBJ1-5	CATSVGGSNQPQHF
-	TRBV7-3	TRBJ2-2	CASSRTNTGELFF
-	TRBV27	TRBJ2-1	CASSLAEQFF
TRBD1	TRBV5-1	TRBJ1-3	CASSWGTAGNTIYF
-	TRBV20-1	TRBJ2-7	CSARLIRGTLYEQYF
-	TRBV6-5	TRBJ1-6	CASSYSKGTLGSPLHF
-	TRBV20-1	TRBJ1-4	CSARDGVTPNEKLFF
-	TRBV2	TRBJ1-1	CASRQSTEAFF
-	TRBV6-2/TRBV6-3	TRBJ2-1	CASRQASDNEQFF
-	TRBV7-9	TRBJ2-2	CASSRDSLGELFF
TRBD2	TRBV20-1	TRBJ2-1	CSARDRTSGRNEQFF
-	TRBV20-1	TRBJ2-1	CSAPSWGSSYNEQFF
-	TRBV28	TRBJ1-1	CASSLLQYEAFF
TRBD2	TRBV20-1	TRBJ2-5	CSARASGRGETQYF
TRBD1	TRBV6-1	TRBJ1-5	CASGRGMSLPQHF
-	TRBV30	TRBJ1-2	CACGSYGYTF
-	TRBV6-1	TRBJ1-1	CASTPSVGEAFF
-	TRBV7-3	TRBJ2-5	CASSFRGQSQETQYF
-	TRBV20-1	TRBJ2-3	CSARDPLRSSTDTQYF
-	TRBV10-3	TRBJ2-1	CAISDFSGEQFF